This T cell receptor (beta chain) was documented in a study of blood T cells in healthy people across ages. Only a few counts were recorded for this clonotype. The CDR3 totals 15 residues. J was trimmed by 8 bases and V by 0 bases; bases with no gene match: 9. Germline CDR1 and CDR2: LGHNA and YNFKEQ. Healthy Russian Caucasian donors spanned ages roughly 6 to 100 years. With a J-beta primer mix and a sample-barcoded 5' primer, a second PCR ran about 7 to 12 cycles. Each TCR beta cDNA got a 12-nucleotide random molecular identifier. One entry per CDR3 protein, called by TCRdb with MiXCR from the 5' RACE reads. The table lists roughly 570,000 distinct CDR3 sequences, approximately 27% of them singletons, with about 18% in the top ten.

The J gene is TRBJ1-2, the V gene TRBV4-2; 7 bases align to TRBD1. Sequencing input: blood. The source is a woman aged 70-85 years in good health. CDR3: CASSQDIDRVRGYTF. The CDR3 DNA reads as TGTGCCAGCAGCCAAGATATCGACAGGGTGAGAGGCTACACCTTC.